A selection of T cell receptor beta chains follows, all from one sample in a study of blood T cell repertoires in COVID-19. Measured with immunoSEQ multiplex PCR; TCRdb has only the in-frame clones, and not every one. The sample has roughly 230,000 clones, around 83% seen once. The sequencing sample was made of peripheral blood. Source of these receptors: a woman in her forties or fifties with acute or convalescent COVID-19. Both conserved end residues are trimmed from each CDR3.

cdr3_length	v_call	j_call	cdr3_aa
10	TRBV7-2	TRBJ1-2	ASSLSGQSYT
12	TRBV19	TRBJ1-5	ATGLRAVSQPQH
14	TRBV3-1/TRBV3-2	TRBJ1-2	ASSQENVLGNYGYT
12	TRBV11-1	TRBJ2-1	ASSLGLAGEEQF
13	TRBV3-1/TRBV3-2	TRBJ2-1	ASSQGRPSYNEQF
10	TRBV3-1/TRBV3-2	TRBJ1-2	ASAIRGGGYT
12	TRBV7-2	TRBJ2-5	ASSLEMAGETQY
11	TRBV29-1	TRBJ2-1	SVATSGSPEQF
13	TRBV7-2	TRBJ1-1	ASDRRGQGGAEAF
13	TRBV28	TRBJ2-1	ASSFQRDTYNEQF
13	TRBV29-1	TRBJ2-1	SGNPGTSGYAEQF
11	TRBV19	TRBJ1-1	ASSMGTGSGAF
12	TRBV6-5	TRBJ1-4	ASRQTGLNEKLF
13	TRBV10-1	TRBJ2-1	ASSESFLARHEQF
12	TRBV6-5	TRBJ1-1	ASSQGTVYTEAF
14	TRBV3-1/TRBV3-2	TRBJ1-4	ASSQDRGTGNEKLF
14	TRBV5-1	TRBJ2-5	ASSLDPPSGEETQY
11	TRBV24-1	TRBJ1-2	ATNQGADRGYT
14	TRBV9	TRBJ2-1	ASSDVRLAGVNEQF
11	TRBV3-1/TRBV3-2	TRBJ1-2	ASSQAGFGGYT
13	TRBV6-2/TRBV6-3	TRBJ1-2	ASSSYSGTVSGYT
13	TRBV4-3	TRBJ2-5	ASSAGTGGQETQY
15	TRBV5-1	TRBJ1-4	ASSLKGGIGSNEKLF
10	TRBV5-6	TRBJ1-1	ASSLGDTEAF
13	TRBV6-2/TRBV6-3	TRBJ1-1	ASSAENRVDTEAF
11	TRBV9	TRBJ2-5	ASSVATQETQY
13	TRBV3-1/TRBV3-2	TRBJ1-1	ASTLRGPSGTEAF
13	TRBV19	TRBJ1-3	ASTMDRFSGNTIY
14	TRBV4-3	TRBJ1-1	ASSQDRGRGDTEAF
15	TRBV6-1	TRBJ2-4	ASSGPRGGLAKNIQY
12	TRBV30	TRBJ2-3	AWTSGRVTDTQY